This passage covers 2 T cell receptor beta chains from one sample sequenced in a study of STAT5B mutations in CD4+ large granular lymphocyte leukemia. This table comes from immunoSEQ multiplex PCR, and its TCRdb copy is limited to in-frame clones, with some not included. The table records more than 20,000 clones, around 81% of them present only once. Sequenced material: CD4+ T cells from blood buffy coats. Receptors originate from a human donor in good health.

The chain combines TRBV4-2 with TRBJ2-3, with unresolved D. The germline V and J ends were trimmed by 1 base and 0 bases, with 11 bases remaining between them. Looked up from germline, CDR1 is LGHNA and CDR2 is YNFKEQ. The CDR3 is made up of 16 amino acids. This chain's CDR3 is CASSQGRESSTDTQYF. CDR3 DNA sequence: TGTGCCAGCAGCCAAGGTCGAGAGTCTAGCACAGATACGCAGTATTTT.

The chain combines TRBV6-1 with TRBJ1-1, with D tentatively TRBD1 (5 bases). With 4 bases removed from V and 3 bases from J, the gap between germline ends came to 12 bases. The germline V gene encodes CDR1 MNHNS and CDR2 SASEGT. This CDR3 region has 14 residues. The CDR3 protein is CASSVKGRDTEAFF. The CDR3 nucleotides are TGTGCCAGCAGTGTTAAGGGACGGGACACTGAAGCTTTCTTT.